This is a list of T cell receptor beta chains from one sample in a study of T cell repertoires in cytomegalovirus infection. MiXCR, run by TCRdb on the reads, gives a single entry per CDR3 protein. This table has about 330,000 distinct CDR3 sequences, about 35% appearing once. These receptors have no identified antigens. The source was cultured PBMCs, collected from culture after CMV antigen stimulation. These receptors were collected from a human donor in good health (CMV status not recorded). Some clones in this sample may be carry-over from other donors' samples. Each CDR3 is given with its conserved first and last residue. Fields, in order: J gene, clone size, D gene, V gene, CDR3 DNA, CDR3 protein. D genes are given only for firm matches. Clone size appears in some rows only: once, few, many, or a class for an expanded clone.

TRBJ1-1 | . | TRBD1 | TRBV4-3 | TGCGCCAGCAGCCACCCCGACAGGGCGGGTACTGAAGCTTTCTTT | CASSHPDRAGTEAFF
TRBJ2-3 | . | . | TRBV11-2 | TGTGCCAGCAGCCCCCAGTTAAGCACAGATACGCAGTATTTT | CASSPQLSTDTQYF
TRBJ1-4 | . | TRBD1 | TRBV5-1 | TGCGCCAGCAGCTTGGGGTCCGACCCGACAGGGAAGAATGAAAAACTGTTTTTT | CASSLGSDPTGKNEKLFF
TRBJ1-5 | . | TRBD1 | TRBV27 | TGTGCCAGCAGAAAACAGGGGATAGGCAATCAGCCCCAGCATTTT | CASRKQGIGNQPQHF
TRBJ1-5 | . | . | TRBV4-1 | TGCGCCAGCAGCGAAGGGTCACAGGTTGGCAATCAGCCCCAGCATTTT | CASSEGSQVGNQPQHF
TRBJ2-3 | . | . | TRBV20-1 | TGCAGTGCTAGTTTAGTTGCGGATACGCAGTATTTT | CSASLVADTQYF
TRBJ2-7 | . | TRBD1 | TRBV7-2 | TGTGCCAGCAGAACAGGGGGCGGGGACGAGCAGTACTTC | CASRTGGGDEQYF
TRBJ1-1 | . | TRBD1 | TRBV5-1 | TGCGCCAGCAGCTTGGTAACGACAGGGGATGAAGCTTTCTTT | CASSLVTTGDEAFF
TRBJ1-1 | . | TRBD1 | TRBV7-2 | TGTGCCAGCAGCTTAGCTTTTACAGGGGCAGGCACTGAAGCTTTCTTT | CASSLAFTGAGTEAFF
TRBJ2-7 | . | . | TRBV20-1 | TGCAGTGCCATACCTAGCGCTGCCTACGAGCAGTACTTC | CSAIPSAAYEQYF
TRBJ2-1 | few | . | TRBV11-2 | TGTGCCAGCAGCTCAGGATACGGTGAGCAGTTCTTC | CASSSGYGEQFF
TRBJ2-3 | . | TRBD2 | TRBV7-2 | TGTGCCAGCAGCTTAAAAGCGGGAGAGGCAGATACGCAGTATTTT | CASSLKAGEADTQYF
TRBJ1-2 | few | . | TRBV7-9 | TGTGCCAGCAGCATGTCGGACAGCGGTATTAACTATGGCTACACCTTC | CASSMSDSGINYGYTF
TRBJ1-1 | . | . | TRBV6-8 | TGTGCCAGCAGTTACTTGGCGGGGAACACTGAAGCTTTCTTT | CASSYLAGNTEAFF
TRBJ2-2 | . | TRBD2 | TRBV19 | TGTGCCAGTAGTCCCCGACTAGCCAATAAAGGAACGAACACCGGGGAGCTGTTTTTT | CASSPRLANKGTNTGELFF
TRBJ2-1 | . | . | TRBV7-2 | TGTGCCAGCAGCTTCCATGTAGCTTCTTACAATGAGCAGTTCTTC | CASSFHVASYNEQFF
TRBJ1-3 | . | TRBD1 | TRBV12-3/TRBV12-4 | TGTGCCAGCAGAGACGACAGGGGGTATGGAAACACCATATATTTT | CASRDDRGYGNTIYF
TRBJ2-3 | few | TRBD2 | TRBV4-3 | TGCGCCAGCAGCCCTAAGACTCTAGCGGGTTTGACAGATACGCAGTATTTT | CASSPKTLAGLTDTQYF
TRBJ2-3 | . | . | TRBV4-1 | TGCGCCAGCAGCCAAGACCGGGCGGTAGCGAACACAGATACGCAGTATTTT | CASSQDRAVANTDTQYF
TRBJ2-1 | many | . | TRBV7-8 | TGTGCCAGCAGCTTAGCTTTCTCCTACAATGAGCAGTTCTTC | CASSLAFSYNEQFF
TRBJ2-4 | few | . | TRBV4-1 | TGCGCCAGCAGCCTCGGGGACATGACGACCAAAAACATTCAGTACTTC | CASSLGDMTTKNIQYF
TRBJ2-1 | few | . | TRBV7-2 | TGTGCCAGCAGCCAGGGTTGGAATGAGCAGTTCTTC | CASSQGWNEQFF
TRBJ2-7 | . | TRBD1 | TRBV28 | TGTGCCAGCAGTCTCCCGGGACAGCCTTACGAGCAGTACTTC | CASSLPGQPYEQYF
TRBJ2-1 | . | TRBD2 | TRBV12-3/TRBV12-4 | TGTGCCAGCAGTGAACCGGGACTAGCGGGACACAATGAGCAGTTCTTC | CASSEPGLAGHNEQFF
TRBJ2-3 | few | TRBD1 | TRBV7-6 | TGTGCCAGCAGCGTTAATAGGGGGCGCGTTAAAGATACGCAGTATTTT | CASSVNRGRVKDTQYF
TRBJ2-7 | few | . | TRBV20-1 | TGCAGTGCCTCAACCCTAGCGAGGCGTCCCTACGAGCAGTACTTC | CSASTLARRPYEQYF
TRBJ2-1 | few | . | TRBV7-3 | TGTGCCAGCAGCTTAATGGGAGATAATGAGCAGTTCTTC | CASSLMGDNEQFF
TRBJ1-2 | . | . | TRBV5-1 | TGCGCCAGCAGCTTGGCCCCGGCGGACAACTATGGCTACACCTTC | CASSLAPADNYGYTF
TRBJ1-1 | few | . | TRBV11-2 | TGTGCCAGCAGCTTAGATCCGGGGGGCACTGAAGCTTTCTTT | CASSLDPGGTEAFF
TRBJ2-3 | few | . | TRBV2 | TGTGCCAGCAGTGAGCGGGAAACTTCAGATACGCAGTATTTT | CASSERETSDTQYF
TRBJ1-2 | few | TRBD1 | TRBV12-3/TRBV12-4 | TGTGCCAGCAGTCCGCCGGGACAGGGCTCCAGGAGGGGCTACACCTTC | CASSPPGQGSRRGYTF
TRBJ2-2 | few | . | TRBV7-6 | TGTGCCAGCAGCTCCCAGGGTAGCGCCAACACCGGGGAGCTGTTTTTT | CASSSQGSANTGELFF
TRBJ2-7 | few | . | TRBV28 | TGTGCCAGCAGTTTGGCTAGCGCCAGCTCCTACGAGCAGTACTTC | CASSLASASSYEQYF
TRBJ1-1 | . | . | TRBV6-5 | TGTGCCAGCAGTCCCGAGGCAGCCACTGAAGCTTTCTTT | CASSPEAATEAFF
TRBJ2-1 | few | TRBD2 | TRBV24-1 | TGTGCCACCAGTGACGAGGGACTAGCGATGAAAAATGAGCAGTTCTTC | CATSDEGLAMKNEQFF
TRBJ2-3 | . | TRBD2 | TRBV2 | TGTGCCAGCAGTGGGGGGAGGGCGCGGGAAACGCAGTATTTT | CASSGGRARETQYF
TRBJ2-2 | few | TRBD1 | TRBV7-8 | TGTGCCAGCAGCTTAAACCGACAGGGACCCGGGGAGCTGTTTTTT | CASSLNRQGPGELFF
TRBJ1-6 | . | . | TRBV7-9 | TGTGCCAGCAGCTTGATCAGGGAGAGAGCCACCCTCCACTTT | CASSLIRERATLHF
TRBJ2-1 | . | TRBD2 | TRBV12-5 | TGTGCCACTAGCGCCTACAATGAGCAGTTCTTC | CATSAYNEQFF
TRBJ2-1 | . | TRBD2 | TRBV12-3/TRBV12-4 | TGTGCCAGCAGTACCCCAACCGGCGGGAGGGCCCAAAAAAATGAGCAGTTCTTC | CASSTPTGGRAQKNEQFF
TRBJ1-3 | few | . | TRBV10-3 | TGTGCCATCAGTTCAATCCTGGACACCATATATTTT | CAISSILDTIYF
TRBJ1-1 | . | . | TRBV28 | TGTGCCAGCAGTTTCCCGGGGCTCGGTGAAGCTTTCTTT | CASSFPGLGEAFF
TRBJ1-3 | many | . | TRBV7-8 | TGTGCCAGCAGCCCCCGGACAGCTGGAAACACCATATATTTT | CASSPRTAGNTIYF
TRBJ2-5 | . | TRBD2 | TRBV4-2 | TGTGCCAGCAGCCCACAGGGGAAGGGGGCTAGCGGGAGTTTAGAGGAGACCCAGTACTTC | CASSPQGKGASGSLEETQYF
TRBJ2-3 | . | . | TRBV19 | TGTGCCAGTAGTGCGAGATCAGTTTCGCCAGATACGCAGTATTTT | CASSARSVSPDTQYF
TRBJ1-5 | . | TRBD1 | TRBV7-6 | TGTGCCAGCAGCCAACGACAGGGGGGCAATCAGCCCCAGCATTTT | CASSQRQGGNQPQHF
TRBJ1-2 | many | TRBD1 | TRBV7-9 | TGTGCCAGCAGCTTTTACAGGGGTTTGTGGGGCTACACCTTC | CASSFYRGLWGYTF
TRBJ2-5 | . | TRBD2 | TRBV7-6 | TGTGCCAGCGTCCTAGCGGGGGAGGGAGAGACCCAGTACTTC | CASVLAGEGETQYF
TRBJ2-2 | few | . | TRBV7-2 | TGTGCCAGCATCGCCTGGCTAGCAAACCCCGGGGAGCTGTTTTTT | CASIAWLANPGELFF
TRBJ2-1 | . | . | TRBV5-1 | TGCGCCAGCAGCCCGCCAATGGGCCTTAATGAGCAGTTCTTC | CASSPPMGLNEQFF
TRBJ1-2 | . | . | TRBV7-9 | TGTGCCAGCAGCGGATCGGGGGAGGCCGAGACCGACTATGGCTACACCTTC | CASSGSGEAETDYGYTF
TRBJ2-5 | few | . | TRBV20-1 | TGCAGTGCTAGAGATTACAGGACCCAAGAGACCCAGTACTTC | CSARDYRTQETQYF
TRBJ2-5 | few | TRBD2 | TRBV7-9 | TGTGCCAGCAGCTTAGGGATGGGACTAGCGGTAAAAGAGACCCAGTACTTC | CASSLGMGLAVKETQYF
TRBJ1-6 | few | . | TRBV19 | TGTGCCAGTAGTTTAAGGGAGTATTCACCCCTCCACTTT | CASSLREYSPLHF
TRBJ2-2 | . | . | TRBV7-3 | TGTGCCAGCAGCGGCAACACCGGGGAGCTGTTTTTT | CASSGNTGELFF